This T cell receptor beta chain was recorded in a study of T cells after yellow fever vaccination. Germline CDR1 and CDR2: SGHKS and YYEKEE (reference sequence). The V segment lost 2 bases and the J segment 2 bases; nucleotides outside the gene matches: 7. The CDR3 sequence is 16 residues long. To note about this clonotype: Its specificity is not known.

General study results and limits: Contaminating bulk clonotypes could be abundant in FACS-sorted repertoires.

Generation of TCR cDNA used 5'RACE template switching (which added a universal primer site and UMIs). MiXCR, applied by TCRdb to the 5' RACE reads, yields one record per CDR3 protein. This table has about 260,000 distinct CDR3 sequences, roughly 13% appearing once. The J gene is TRBJ2-5, the V gene TRBV5-5; TRBD1 aligns across 9 bases. This TCR derives from a man aged 25-40 years who received the YFV17D yellow fever vaccine. The input for sequencing was CD4+ T cells sorted from PBMCs, taken 45 days after the yellow fever booster vaccination. CDR3 sequence reads: CASSLTTGGGQETQYF. The CDR3 DNA follows: TGTGCCAGCAGCTTAACAACAGGGGGCGGACAAGAGACCCAGTACTTC.